A single sample is the source of the 5 T cell receptor beta chains below, sequenced in a study of T cell responses to AZD1222 COVID-19 vaccine. This table comes from immunoSEQ multiplex PCR, and its TCRdb copy is limited to in-frame clones, with some not included. Found here are some 80,000 clones, approximately 89% of them singletons; the top ten hold approximately 9.1%. Sequenced material: peripheral blood, taken 28 days after the second dose of the MenACWY control vaccine. The source is an adult who received the MenACWY meningococcal vaccine as a control.

The CDR3 coding sequence is TGTGCCAGCAGACGACAGGGAACGAGCACTGAAGCTTTCTTT. Encoded protein: CASRRQGTSTEAFF. V is TRBV6-5 and J is TRBJ1-1; 7 bases map to TRBD1. J gave up 4 bases and V 6 bases, and 8 bases lay outside the gene matches. The CDR3 sequence is 14 residues long. CDR1 and CDR2 from the germline V gene are MNHEY and SVGAGI.

The rearrangement joins TRBV4-3 to TRBJ1-4; D gene unclear. The germline V and J ends were trimmed by 0 bases and 3 bases, with 8 bases remaining between them. The length of the CDR3 is 15 residues. Germline loops: CDR1 LGHNA, CDR2 YSLEER. CDR3 in DNA: TGCGCCAGCAGCCAAGATCGGGCGGCTAATGAAAAACTGTTTTTT. It encodes CASSQDRAANEKLFF.

A single count supports this clone. This sequence joins TRBV29-1 and TRBJ2-7, with TRBD1 matching over 10 bases. Germline values: CDR1 SQVTM, CDR2 ANQGSEA. This CDR3 spans 13 amino acids. V dropped 3 bases and J dropped 2; count of bases not matched to a gene: 1. CDR3 residues: CSVDGTGAYEQYF. As DNA, the CDR3 is TGCAGCGTTGACGGGACAGGGGCCTACGAGCAGTACTTC.

The chain employs TRBV12-3 or TRBV12-4 and TRBJ1-1; D may be TRBD1 (5 bases). Trimming stripped 7 bases from V and 8 bases from J, with 17 bases between. The CDR3 extends over 13 amino acids. The CDR3 loop reads CASTPFSRGEAFF. CDR3 nucleotides: TGTGCCAGCACCCCGTTCTCACGGGGGGAAGCTTTCTTT.

V usage is TRBV2 and J usage is TRBJ1-4, with no clear D. The CDR3 has 16 amino acids. V was shortened by 5 bases and J by 3 bases, with 16 bases between the two germline ends. The germline V gene encodes CDR1 SNHLY and CDR2 FYNNEI. CDR3 amino acids: CASSPGVLPSNEKLFF. The CDR3, as DNA: TGTGCCAGCAGTCCCGGGGTCCTACCTTCTAATGAAAAACTGTTTTTT. Based on the CDR3 plus reference TRBV2 and TRBJ1-4, the full variable domain is EPEVTQTPSHQVTQMGQEVILRCVPISNHLYFYWYRQILGQKVEFLVSFYNNEISEKSEIFDDQFSVERPDGSNFTLKIRSTKLEDSAMYFCASSPGVLPSNEKLFFGSGTQLSVL.